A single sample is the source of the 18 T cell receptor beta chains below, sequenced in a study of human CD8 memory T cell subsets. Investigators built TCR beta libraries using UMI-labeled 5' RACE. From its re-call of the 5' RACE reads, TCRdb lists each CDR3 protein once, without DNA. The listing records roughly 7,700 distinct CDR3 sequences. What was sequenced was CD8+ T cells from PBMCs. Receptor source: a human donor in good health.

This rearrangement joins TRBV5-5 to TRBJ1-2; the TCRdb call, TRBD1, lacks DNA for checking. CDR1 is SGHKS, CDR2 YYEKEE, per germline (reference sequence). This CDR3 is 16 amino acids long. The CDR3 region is CASSLGTQYRTYGYTF.

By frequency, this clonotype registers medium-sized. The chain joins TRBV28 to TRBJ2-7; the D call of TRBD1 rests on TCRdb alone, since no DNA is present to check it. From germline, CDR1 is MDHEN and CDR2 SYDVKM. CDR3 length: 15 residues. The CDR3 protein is CASRSGQGVTYEQYF.

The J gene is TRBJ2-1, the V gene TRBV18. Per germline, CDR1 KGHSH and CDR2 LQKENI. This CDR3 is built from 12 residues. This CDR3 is CASSNDYNEQFF. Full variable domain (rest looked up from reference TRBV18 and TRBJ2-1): NAGVMQNPRHLVRRRGQEARLRCSPMKGHSHVYWYRQLPEEGLKFMVYLQKENIIDESGMPKERFSAEFPKEGPSILRIQQVVRGDSAAYFCASSNDYNEQFFGPGTRLTVL.

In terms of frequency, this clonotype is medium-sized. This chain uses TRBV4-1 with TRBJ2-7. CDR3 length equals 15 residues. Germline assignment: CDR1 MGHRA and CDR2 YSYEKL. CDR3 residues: CASSQGEDLSYEQYF.

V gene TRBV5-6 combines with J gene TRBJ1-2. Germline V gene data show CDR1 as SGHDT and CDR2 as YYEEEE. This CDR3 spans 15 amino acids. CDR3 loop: CASSLGPGSPTYYTF.

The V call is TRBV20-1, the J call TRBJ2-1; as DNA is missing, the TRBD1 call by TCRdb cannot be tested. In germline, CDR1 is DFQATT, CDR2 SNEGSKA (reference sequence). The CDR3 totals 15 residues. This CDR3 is CSAPDRAANGDEQFF.

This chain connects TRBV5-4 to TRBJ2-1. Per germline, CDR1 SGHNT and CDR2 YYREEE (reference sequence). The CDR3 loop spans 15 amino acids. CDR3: CASSFGQVEYNEQFF. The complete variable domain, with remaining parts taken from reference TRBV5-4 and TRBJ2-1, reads ETGVTQSPTHLIKTRGQQVTLRCSSQSGHNTVSWYQQALGQGPQFIFQYYREEENGRGNFPPRFSGLQFPNYSSELNVNALELDDSALYLCASSFGQVEYNEQFFGPGTRLTVL.

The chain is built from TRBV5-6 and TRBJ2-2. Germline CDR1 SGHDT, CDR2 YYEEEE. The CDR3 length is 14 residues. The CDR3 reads CASSVTGNTGELFF.

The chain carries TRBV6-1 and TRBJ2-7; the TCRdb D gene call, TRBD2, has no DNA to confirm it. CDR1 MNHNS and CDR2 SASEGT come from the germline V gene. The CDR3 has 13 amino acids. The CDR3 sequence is CASSDAGSYEQYF.

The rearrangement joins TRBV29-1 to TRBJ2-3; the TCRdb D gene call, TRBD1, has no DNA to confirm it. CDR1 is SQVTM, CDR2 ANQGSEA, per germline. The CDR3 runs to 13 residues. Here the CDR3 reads CSGGTGITDTQYF.

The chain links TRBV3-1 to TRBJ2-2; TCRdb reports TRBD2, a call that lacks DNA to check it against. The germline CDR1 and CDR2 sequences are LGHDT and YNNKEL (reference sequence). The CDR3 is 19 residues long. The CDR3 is CASSHKAPLVDEYTGELFF.

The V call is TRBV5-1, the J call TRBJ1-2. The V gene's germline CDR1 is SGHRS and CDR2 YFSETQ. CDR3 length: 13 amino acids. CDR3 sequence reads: CASSLATDYGYTF.

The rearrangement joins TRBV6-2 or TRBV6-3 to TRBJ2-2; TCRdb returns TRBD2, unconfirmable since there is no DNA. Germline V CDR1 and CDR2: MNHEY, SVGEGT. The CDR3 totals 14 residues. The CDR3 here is CASSKGLLTGELFF.

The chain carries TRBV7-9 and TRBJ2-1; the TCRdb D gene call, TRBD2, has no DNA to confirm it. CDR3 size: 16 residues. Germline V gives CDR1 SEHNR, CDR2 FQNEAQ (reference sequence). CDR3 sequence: CASSFAGLAIYNEQFF. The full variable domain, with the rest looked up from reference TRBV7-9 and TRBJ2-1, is DTGVSQNPRHKITKRGQNVTFRCDPISEHNRLYWYRQTLGQGPEFLTYFQNEAQLEKSRLLSDRFSAERPKGSFSTLEIQRTEQGDSAMYLCASSFAGLAIYNEQFFGPGTRLTVL.

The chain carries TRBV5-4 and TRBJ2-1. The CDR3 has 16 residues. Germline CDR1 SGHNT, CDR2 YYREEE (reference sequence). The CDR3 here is CASSLGRESAYNEQFF. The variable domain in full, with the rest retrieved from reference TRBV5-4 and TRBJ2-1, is ETGVTQSPTHLIKTRGQQVTLRCSSQSGHNTVSWYQQALGQGPQFIFQYYREEENGRGNFPPRFSGLQFPNYSSELNVNALELDDSALYLCASSLGRESAYNEQFFGPGTRLTVL.

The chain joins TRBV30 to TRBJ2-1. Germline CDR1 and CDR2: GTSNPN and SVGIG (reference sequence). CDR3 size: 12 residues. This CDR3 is CAWSLDYNEQFF. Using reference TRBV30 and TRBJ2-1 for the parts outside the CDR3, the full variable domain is SQTIHQWPATLVQPVGSPLSLECTVEGTSNPNLYWYRQAAGRGLQLLFYSVGIGQISSEVPQNLSASRPQDRQFILSSKKLLLSDSGFYLCAWSLDYNEQFFGPGTRLTVL.

CDR3 loop: CASSFSVGTQQYF. The J gene is TRBJ2-7, the V gene TRBV28; TCRdb reports TRBD1, a call that lacks DNA to check it against. Germline V gene sequence: CDR1 MDHEN, CDR2 SYDVKM. The CDR3 is 13 amino acids.

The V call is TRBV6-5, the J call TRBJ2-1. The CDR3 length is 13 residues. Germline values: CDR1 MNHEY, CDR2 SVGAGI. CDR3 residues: CASSKLSYNEQFF.